These T cell receptor beta chains were read from a single sample in a study of identical twins. TCRdb processed the 5' RACE reads anew with MiXCR; each CDR3 protein has one entry. The repertoire has around 230,000 distinct CDR3 sequences, less than 9.5% of them found once; the top ten carry over 4.5%. Source material: memory (CD45RO+) T cells sorted from blood. These receptors all come from a woman between 18 and 29 years old in good health. The CDR3 runs from the conserved cysteine through the conserved F or W. The order of the fields is J gene, V gene, clone size, D gene, CDR3 DNA, CDR3 protein. The D gene is left open where the match is weak. Some rows mark clone size as missing; the rest say once, few, many or name a class of expanded clone.

j_call: TRBJ2-3
v_call: TRBV20-1
clone_size: .
d_call: TRBD2
cdr3_nt: TGCAGTGCTCCGGTGAGGACTAGCGGGAGCGATACGCAGTATTTT
cdr3_aa: CSAPVRTSGSDTQYF

j_call: TRBJ1-5
v_call: TRBV3-1
clone_size: .
d_call: .
cdr3_nt: TGTGCCAGCAGCCAAATGATCTCCCAGCCCCAGCATTTT
cdr3_aa: CASSQMISQPQHF

j_call: TRBJ2-1
v_call: TRBV4-3
clone_size: many
d_call: .
cdr3_nt: TGCGCCAGCAGCCGAAGGGGGGTAGCGGCTTCCTACAATGAGCAGTTCTTC
cdr3_aa: CASSRRGVAASYNEQFF

j_call: TRBJ2-1
v_call: TRBV11-1
clone_size: few
d_call: .
cdr3_nt: TGTGCCAGCAGCCGTATAGGGCTGGTAGGGCCAAGCTCCTACAATGAGCAGTTCTTC
cdr3_aa: CASSRIGLVGPSSYNEQFF

j_call: TRBJ1-1
v_call: TRBV20-1
clone_size: few
d_call: .
cdr3_nt: TGCAGTGCTAGAGTTCCAGGGTGGGGGACTGAAGCTTTCTTT
cdr3_aa: CSARVPGWGTEAFF

j_call: TRBJ1-5
v_call: TRBV11-2
clone_size: .
d_call: .
cdr3_nt: TGTGCCAGCAGCTTAAAGTCAGGGATGGTCCAGCATTTT
cdr3_aa: CASSLKSGMVQHF

j_call: TRBJ2-1
v_call: TRBV5-1
clone_size: .
d_call: .
cdr3_nt: TGCGCCAGCAGCCAACAGGAATACTACAATGAGCAGTTCTTC
cdr3_aa: CASSQQEYYNEQFF

j_call: TRBJ2-3
v_call: TRBV7-2
clone_size: .
d_call: TRBD2
cdr3_nt: TGTGCCAGCAGCTTAGGGCGGGAGCTGACAGATACGCAGTATTTT
cdr3_aa: CASSLGRELTDTQYF

j_call: TRBJ2-7
v_call: TRBV15
clone_size: many
d_call: .
cdr3_nt: TGTGCCACCAGCAAAGGCTACGAGCAGTACTTC
cdr3_aa: CATSKGYEQYF

j_call: TRBJ2-5
v_call: TRBV5-1
clone_size: many
d_call: TRBD1
cdr3_nt: TGCGCCAGCAGCTTGGGAGGACAGGCCTCCCAAGAGACCCAGTACTTC
cdr3_aa: CASSLGGQASQETQYF

j_call: TRBJ1-1
v_call: TRBV12-3/TRBV12-4
clone_size: many
d_call: .
cdr3_nt: TGTGCCAGCAGTTTCCGACAGGCCTCGAACACTGAAGCTTTCTTT
cdr3_aa: CASSFRQASNTEAFF